The clone carrying this T cell receptor beta chain was counted many times. Its antigen is not known. The data derive from a study of T cell repertoires in cytomegalovirus infection. Study background: Indications came from public TCR beta signatures; they pointed to CMV infection and to a matching HLA type.

TCRdb reanalysed the reads using MiXCR and keeps one entry per CDR3 protein. The top ten clones hold 34% of a sample with around 130,000 distinct CDR3 sequences, roughly a quarter of them seen once. Source material: PBMCs, sequenced either directly or after in vitro stimulation (not recorded which). The TCR comes from a human donor in good health (CMV status not recorded). Some clones in this sample may be carry-over from other donors' samples.

CDR3 bases: TGTGCCAGCAGCTCAGGACTAGCGGGAGTGTCCTACAATGAGCAGTTCTTC. It codes for CASSSGLAGVSYNEQFF. The chain is built from TRBV7-3 and TRBJ2-1; 13 positions match TRBD2. This CDR3 is 17 amino acids long. V shed 4 bases and J 1 base; nucleotides not matched to a gene: 4. Looked up from germline, CDR1 is SGHTA and CDR2 is FQGTGA.